Described below is a single TCR beta chain sequence and its context. Its antigen is not known. The PCR contained 60 Vbeta and 13 Jbeta primers. Method: immunoSEQ multiplex PCR; TCRdb's copy keeps in-frame clones and lacks some. The sample includes about 190,000 clones, around four fifths of them seen just once. This sample is part of a study of cytomegalovirus exposure and HLA in healthy donors. Study at large: Of the donors genotyped, 398 in all, 65% to 90% fell in the Caucasian-associated ancestry cluster. Study findings and constraints: There was a cluster of highly shared sequence variants that was likely a sequencing artifact.

This CDR3 contains 17 residues. Trimming pared 2 bases from V and 0 bases from J, leaving 14 bases between. CDR1 MGHRA and CDR2 YSYEKL come from the germline V gene. This TCR was recovered from a man aged 35 to 55 in good health and CMV-seropositive. The sequenced material came from PBMCs. The chain combines TRBV4-1 with TRBJ1-5, with unresolved D. The CDR3 protein is CASSQRWAAGSNQPQHF. The CDR3 nucleotides are TGCGCCAGCAGCCAAAGATGGGCAGCGGGTAGCAATCAGCCCCAGCATTTT.